The 10 T cell receptor beta chains listed next were all sequenced from one sample in a study of blood T cell repertoires in COVID-19. Sequencing was performed with immunoSEQ multiplex PCR; in TCRdb, only in-frame clones are kept and a portion is missing. The repertoire consists of about 140,000 clones, with 88% occurring once and the leading ten covering approximately 1.4%. The sample was peripheral blood. The receptors shown here come from a woman aged 60 to 75 with acute or convalescent COVID-19.

The chain employs TRBV6-2 or TRBV6-3 and TRBJ1-4, with D perhaps TRBD1 (6 bases). Looked up from germline, CDR1 is MNHEY and CDR2 is SVGEGT. V was cut by 2 bases and J by 4 bases, with 11 bases left in between. The CDR3 is 15 residues long. This CDR3 reads CASSYVAGDNEKLFF. The CDR3 bases are TGTGCCAGCAGTTACGTGGCAGGGGATAATGAAAAACTGTTTTTT.

The chain links TRBV5-1 to TRBJ2-2; D remains ambiguous. The CDR3 totals 14 residues. Deletions cut 1 base from V and 5 bases from J, with 9 bases between. Germline V gene data show CDR1 as SGHRS and CDR2 as YFSETQ. Here the CDR3 reads CASSLRQTTGELFF. CDR3 sequence (DNA): TGCGCCAGCAGCTTGAGGCAGACAACCGGGGAGCTGTTTTTT.

The J gene is TRBJ2-3, the V gene TRBV5-1; TRBD2 aligns across 8 bases. The CDR3 loop spans 17 amino acids. CDR1 and CDR2 (germline): SGHRS, YFSETQ. The V and J ends lost 5 bases and 0 bases, in that order; junction bases with no gene match: 11. CDR3 sequence reads: CASRETSGGESTDTQYF. For the CDR3, the DNA is TGCGCCAGCAGAGAAACTAGCGGAGGGGAAAGCACAGATACGCAGTATTTT.

Concerning this clone itself: Other nucleotide sequences in the sample specify the same CDR3. V and J are TRBV30 and TRBJ1-5, with D unclear. Germline CDR1 and CDR2: GTSNPN and SVGIG (reference sequence). This CDR3 region has 13 residues. With 0 bases removed from V and 5 bases from J, the gap between germline ends came to 8 bases. CDR3 in DNA: TGTGCCTGGAGTGTCCGGGAGGATCAGCCCCAGCATTTT. Protein sequence: CAWSVREDQPQHF.

The rearrangement uses TRBV4-3 and TRBJ2-7; unclear D gene. The V gene's germline CDR1 is LGHNA and CDR2 YSLEER. The CDR3 runs 15 residues. Trimming stripped 0 bases from V and 4 bases from J, with 13 bases between. The CDR3 nucleotides read TGCGCCAGCAGCCAAGAATACGGTCTTGGTTACGAGCAGTACTTC. It codes for CASSQEYGLGYEQYF.

The chain employs TRBV4-3 and TRBJ2-3; possibly TRBD1 for D (5 bases). CDR1 and CDR2 (germline): LGHNA, YSLEER. The CDR3 is 15 amino acids. V was shortened by 0 bases and J by 5 bases, with 12 bases between the two germline ends. In nucleotides, the CDR3 is TGCGCCAGCAGCCAAGACCGCCAGGGAATAGATACGCAGTATTTT. Its translation is CASSQDRQGIDTQYF.

The rearrangement links TRBV28 to TRBJ2-2; D uncertain. Trimming took off 4 bases at V and 1 base at J, with 4 bases between the two ends. The CDR3 covers 13 residues. Germline-derived CDR1 and CDR2 are MDHEN and SYDVKM. In nucleotides, the CDR3 is TGTGCCAGCAGTTATCAGAACACCGGGGAGCTGTTTTTT. It specifies CASSYQNTGELFF.

The V and J genes are TRBV11-2 and TRBJ1-4; D call uncertain. Germline CDR1 and CDR2: SGHAT and FQNNGV. Trimming took 5 bases from V and 4 from J, leaving 2 bases between them. The CDR3 runs to 11 residues. The chain's CDR3 is CASSRNEKLFF. CDR3 in DNA: TGTGCCAGCAGCCGTAATGAAAAACTGTTTTTT.

This clone has only one observation. The chain recombines TRBV10-1 with TRBJ1-1; 7 nucleotides line up with TRBD1. This CDR3 is 14 amino acids long. V shed 5 bases, J shed 4 bases, and the junction held 7 bases outside the gene matches. Germline CDR1 and CDR2: WNHNN and SYGVQD (reference sequence). Here the CDR3 reads CASSHPGGCTEAFF. In DNA form, the CDR3 reads TGCGCCAGCAGTCACCCAGGGGGGTGCACTGAAGCTTTCTTT.

CDR3 nucleotide sequence: TGTGCCAGCAGAAGGGGGGGCGTTAATGGCTACACCTTC. Translating gives CASRRGGVNGYTF. The chain recombines TRBV27 with TRBJ1-2, with D possibly being TRBD1 (6 bases). Germline V CDR1 and CDR2: MNHEY, SMNVEV (reference sequence). Between the trimmed V and J ends, which lost 6 bases and 6 bases, there was a span of 14 bases. This CDR3 is built from 13 residues.